The clone carrying this T cell receptor beta chain appeared once. Its antigen is currently unknown. 60 Vbeta and 13 Jbeta primers were used in PCR. Profiled with immunoSEQ multiplex PCR; TCRdb holds only in-frame clones, not every one. This table holds fewer than 85,000 clones, under 80% found once. This sample was included in a study of cytomegalovirus exposure and HLA in healthy donors. Unmatched junction bases numbered 10, after V lost 1 base and J lost 5 bases. The germline CDR1 and CDR2 sequences are PRHDT and FYEKMQ (reference sequence). The CDR3 contains 16 residues. The study, taken as a whole, reports: Fewer N-insertions (relative to the approximately 700-donor mean) were reportedly seen in an Asian-associated ancestry cluster in a later analysis. Highest at DRB1 and lowest at HLA-C, TCR association rates differed among HLA loci in a later analysis. TCR beta sequences reportedly predicted most subjects' HLA-A and HLA-B alleles accurately.

Sequencing used PBMCs. The chain combines TRBV13 with TRBJ2-7; 8 bases map to TRBD1. The sequence was obtained from a man aged 55 to 69 in good health and CMV-seropositive. The CDR3, as DNA: TGTGCCAGCAGCTTAGAAGGGACAGGTGTCAGGGACGAGCAGTACTTC. It translates to CASSLEGTGVRDEQYF.